The sequence of this T cell receptor (beta chain) was determined in a study of cytomegalovirus exposure and HLA in healthy donors. V lost 5 bases to trimming and J lost 10 bases, with 15 bases between them. Germline CDR1 MNHEY, CDR2 SVGAGI. The CDR3 is made up of 13 amino acids. PCR employed 60 Vbeta and 13 Jbeta primers. TCRdb keeps only in-frame clones here, not all; method: immunoSEQ multiplex PCR. The data show 100,000 to 150,000 clones, about four fifths seen once. This chain uses TRBV6-5 with TRBJ2-1, with a weak D call TRBD2 (5 bases). This receptor was taken from a human donor in good health. The sequenced material came from PBMCs. CDR3 protein: CASSPLGISEQFF. The CDR3 nucleotides are TGTGCCAGCAGTCCCCTCGGGATTTCGGAGCAGTTCTTC.